The 20 T cell receptor beta chains given below trace back to one sample, sequenced in a study of blood T cell repertoires in COVID-19. This table comes from immunoSEQ multiplex PCR, and its TCRdb copy is limited to in-frame clones, with some not included. The table lists approximately 210,000 clones, about nine tenths of them singletons, with roughly 7.2% in the top ten. Sequencing used PBMCs or T cells enriched from blood (not recorded which). The receptors shown here come from a man aged 30 to 45 in a cohort exposed to, infected with or recovered from COVID-19 (not recorded which).

The CDR3 DNA reads as TGTGCCAGCAGCCAAGGGGTGCGGGCATCCTACGAGCAGTACTTC. Amino acid sequence: CASSQGVRASYEQYF. The chain is built from TRBV3-1 (or the pseudogene TRBV3-2) and TRBJ2-7; tentatively, D is TRBD2 (5 bases). The germline CDR1 and CDR2 sequences are LGHDT and YNNKEL (reference sequence). Trimming cost V 1 base and J 1 base, with 11 bases left between them. The CDR3 contains 15 residues.

This chain links TRBV7-9 with TRBJ2-6, with no clear D. The V end lost 3 bases, the J end lost 1 base, and 4 bases lay between the germline ends. Germline V gives CDR1 SEHNR, CDR2 FQNEAQ (reference sequence). The CDR3 spans 14 residues. The chain's CDR3 is CASSLQSGANVLTF. The CDR3 DNA sequence: TGTGCCAGCAGCTTGCAGTCTGGGGCCAACGTCCTGACTTTC.

In DNA, the CDR3 is TGTGCCAGCAGCGTAGGTACCCAGGGTTACGATACGCAGTATTTT. Protein product: CASSVGTQGYDTQYF. The rearrangement uses TRBV9 and TRBJ2-3, with a possible D match to TRBD1 (5 bases). The CDR3 runs 15 residues. Germline V gives CDR1 SGDLS, CDR2 YYNGEE. V lost 0 bases, J lost 6 bases, and 14 bases lay in between.

V gene TRBV28 combines with J gene TRBJ1-1, with D possibly matching TRBD1 (5 bases). Germline V lookup: CDR1 MDHEN, CDR2 SYDVKM. The V end lost 7 bases, the J end lost 1 base, and 13 bases lay between the germline ends. This CDR3 spans 14 amino acids. CDR3 in amino acids: CASIRQGPNTEAFF. DNA of the CDR3: TGTGCCAGCATCCGCCAGGGTCCGAACACTGAAGCTTTCTTT.

This chain joins TRBV5-5 and TRBJ1-1, with a weak D call TRBD1 (5 bases). CDR3 length equals 14 residues. In germline, CDR1 is SGHKS, CDR2 YYEKEE (reference sequence). V lost 4 bases and J lost 0, with 10 bases in between. CDR3 bases: TGTGCCAGCAGCATTGGACACCTGAACACTGAAGCTTTCTTT. Amino acids: CASSIGHLNTEAFF.

The chain couples TRBV7-9 to TRBJ2-7; 12 bases line up with TRBD2. The CDR3 is 15 amino acids. V lost 5 bases and J lost 6; bases outside the gene matches: 8. In germline, CDR1 is SEHNR, CDR2 FQNEAQ (reference sequence). CDR3 sequence (DNA): TGTGCCAGCAGCCGAGCGACTAGCGGGAGCAGCGAGCAGTACTTC. This encodes CASSRATSGSSEQYF.

This chain joins TRBV3-1 (or the pseudogene TRBV3-2) and TRBJ2-3; D possibly corresponds to TRBD2 (5 bases). Germline values: CDR1 LGHDT, CDR2 YNNKEL (reference sequence). CDR3 length: 17 amino acids. V shed 5 bases and J shed 0 bases, with 18 bases lying between them. CDR3 nucleotide sequence: TGTGCCAGCAGCTTCCTCGGGAAAAGCGTTAGCACAGATACGCAGTATTTT. Translation gives CASSFLGKSVSTDTQYF.

This rearrangement joins TRBV3-1 (or the pseudogene TRBV3-2) to TRBJ2-6; no clear D. The CDR3 loop spans 15 amino acids. V lost 3 bases to trimming and J lost 0 bases, with 6 bases between them. Germline V gene lookup returns CDR1 LGHDT and CDR2 YNNKEL (reference sequence). The CDR3 DNA reads as TGTGCCAGCAGCCATAGAAGCTCTGGGGCCAACGTCCTGACTTTC. Translation: CASSHRSSGANVLTF.

This clone appeared many times. This chain connects TRBV5-1 to TRBJ2-1; 7 nucleotides agree with TRBD1. The length of the CDR3 is 15 residues. The V gene end was trimmed by 3 bases and the J gene end by 0 bases; junction bases not matched to a gene: 3. Germline lookup yields CDR1 SGHRS and CDR2 YFSETQ. The CDR3 DNA is TGCGCCAGCAGCTCGGGGACAGTCTCCTACAATGAGCAGTTCTTC. It encodes CASSSGTVSYNEQFF.

This rearrangement joins TRBV15 to TRBJ2-5; 10 bases line up with TRBD1. The CDR3 length is 14 residues. The J segment lost 5 bases and the V segment lost 5 bases, leaving 5 bases of the junction unmatched. Germline assignment: CDR1 LNHNV and CDR2 YYDKDF (reference sequence). The CDR3 region has the DNA TGTGCCACCAGCCGGGACAGGGGAATGGAGACCCAGTACTTC. Translation: CATSRDRGMETQYF.

As concerns this clone: The same CDR3 also results from other DNA sequences found in this sample. CDR3 nucleotide sequence: TGTGCCAGTAGTAGGACAGGGGCCTACGAGCAGTACTTC. Protein: CASSRTGAYEQYF. The chain recombines TRBV19 with TRBJ2-7; 9 positions agree with TRBD1. Trimming cost V 4 bases and J 2 bases; bases outside gene matches: 0. Germline values: CDR1 LNHDA, CDR2 SQIVND (reference sequence). The CDR3 is 13 residues long.

CDR3 amino acids: CASGLAGGDTQYF. The CDR3 DNA sequence: TGTGCTTCAGGACTAGCGGGGGGAGATACGCAGTATTTT. V and J are TRBV7-6 and TRBJ2-3; 14 bases map to TRBD2. CDR3 size: 13 residues. Germline V lookup: CDR1 SGHVS, CDR2 FNYEAQ. Filled out from reference TRBV7-6 and TRBJ2-3, the complete variable domain reads GAGVSQSPRYKVTKRGQDVALRCDPISGHVSLYWYRQALGQGPEFLTYFNYEAQQDKSGLPNDRFSAERPEGSISTLTIQRTEQRDSAMYRCASGLAGGDTQYFGPGTRLTVL.

This clone was seen a handful of times. V gene TRBV28 combines with J gene TRBJ1-2; D is ambiguous. V lost 4 bases and J lost 0, with 9 bases in between. The germline gives CDR1 MDHEN, CDR2 SYDVKM. CDR3 size: 14 residues. The CDR3 DNA reads as TGTGCCAGCAGTTCGCCCCCGGCTAACTATGGCTACACCTTC. It encodes CASSSPPANYGYTF.

This chain uses TRBV28 with TRBJ1-5; 8 nucleotides match TRBD1. The CDR3 contains 16 residues. The germline CDR1 and CDR2 sequences are MDHEN and SYDVKM. With 6 bases clipped from V and 0 bases from J, the junction kept 7 bases outside the gene matches. DNA for the CDR3: TGTGCCAGCAGGCAAGACAGGGGCCTTAGCAATCAGCCCCAGCATTTT. It yields the protein CASRQDRGLSNQPQHF.

The rearrangement links TRBV27 to TRBJ2-1, with TRBD2 matching 11 bases. Trimming cost V 5 bases and J 0 bases; bases outside gene matches: 6. Germline assignment: CDR1 MNHEY and CDR2 SMNVEV (reference sequence). The CDR3 has 17 amino acids. CDR3 sequence: CASSPRTSGRSYNEQFF. CDR3 nucleotide sequence: TGTGCCAGCAGTCCTCGGACTAGCGGGCGCTCCTACAATGAGCAGTTCTTC.

The chain has TRBV3-1 (or the pseudogene TRBV3-2) and TRBJ1-1, with 7 bases lining up with TRBD1. The junction had 7 bases not matched to a gene; V was cut back by 4 bases and J by 11 bases. From germline, CDR1 is LGHDT and CDR2 YNNKEL (reference sequence). The CDR3 contains 12 residues. The chain's CDR3 is CASSLVKGAAFF. As DNA, the CDR3 is TGTGCCAGCAGCCTGGTCAAGGGGGCGGCTTTCTTT.

The gene calls are TRBV7-2 and TRBJ2-1, with TRBD2 matching 12 bases. The germline V gene encodes CDR1 SGHTA and CDR2 FQGNSA. The CDR3 is 17 amino acids. The V gene end was trimmed by 8 bases and the J gene end by 6 bases; junction bases not matched to a gene: 14. CDR3 in amino acids: CASPPRGASGRVNEQFF. CDR3 sequence (DNA): TGTGCCAGCCCCCCGAGAGGGGCTAGCGGGAGGGTCAATGAGCAGTTCTTC. Filled out from reference TRBV7-2 and TRBJ2-1, the complete variable domain reads GAGVSQSPSNKVTEKGKDVELRCDPISGHTALYWYRQSLGQGLEFLIYFQGNSAPDKSGLPSDRFSAERTGGSVSTLTIQRTQQEDSAVYLCASPPRGASGRVNEQFFGPGTRLTVL.

The chain employs TRBV7-3 and TRBJ2-7; the D gene is possibly TRBD1 (5 bases). The CDR3 contains 15 residues. V lost 2 bases, J lost 7 bases, and 18 bases lay in between. Germline V CDR1 and CDR2: SGHTA, FQGTGA. This CDR3 is CASSLSPREKGEQYF. The CDR3 nucleotides are TGTGCCAGCAGCTTATCCCCCCGAGAGAAGGGGGAGCAGTACTTC.

The chain is built from TRBV5-1 and TRBJ2-7, with 8 bases matching TRBD1. From germline, CDR1 is SGHRS and CDR2 YFSETQ. V lost 4 bases to trimming and J lost 4 bases; unmatched junction nucleotides: 7. CDR3 length: 14 residues. CDR3 coding DNA: TGCGCCAGCAGCAGAGGACAGGGTAGATACGAGCAGTACTTC. Amino acids: CASSRGQGRYEQYF.

The V gene is TRBV2, the J gene TRBJ2-7; D is ambiguous. This CDR3 is 16 amino acids long. V was shortened by 5 bases and J by 2 bases, with 19 bases between the two germline ends. Looked up from germline, CDR1 is SNHLY and CDR2 is FYNNEI. This CDR3 is CASSSPDRLLTYEQYF. CDR3 coding DNA: TGTGCCAGCAGTTCGCCAGACCGACTTCTGACCTACGAGCAGTACTTC.